This T cell receptor (beta chain) originates from a study of cytomegalovirus exposure and HLA in healthy donors. Study-level findings and limits: Follow-up analysis later connected one missense variant in DCLRE1C with trimming of TCR beta V- and J-genes. Later analysis showed TCR association rates varying by HLA locus, highest for DRB1 and lowest for HLA-C. A few V segments could not be told apart, such as TRBV6-2 and TRBV6-3, and were left out.

V lost 6 bases, J lost 4 bases, and 10 bases lay in between. From germline, CDR1 is ENHRY and CDR2 SYGVKD. The CDR3 has 13 residues. Turning to this clone: Its specificity is not known.

Samples came from healthy bone marrow donors. The PCR used 60 Vbeta and 13 Jbeta primers. Sequenced by immunoSEQ multiplex PCR; TCRdb stores in-frame clones only, minus some. The sample carries tens of thousands of clones, around 78% recorded once. The clonotype originates from a man younger than 45 in good health and CMV-seronegative. The sample taken for sequencing was PBMCs. The V call is TRBV10-3, the J call TRBJ2-1, with no clear D. CDR3 bases: TGTGCCATCAGGCCAGATAAATACAATGAGCAGTTCTTC. Encoded protein: CAIRPDKYNEQFF.